The TCR beta chain under discussion was sequenced for a study of beta chain features in type 1 diabetes. All sorted populations exceeded 95% purity. The sequenced template was cDNA made from the entire isolated RNA. Sequenced by immunoSEQ multiplex PCR; TCRdb stores in-frame clones only, minus some. Of some 15,000 clones listed, 69% were seen once; the top ten hold over 2%. This clone occurred once. Its matching antigen is unknown. Study-level points and caveats: Significant though moderate, a shortening of TCRB CDR3s appeared in all four CD4+ subsets of Type 1 diabetes patients. Cells that show high TCR expression could be over-represented by cDNA sequencing.

This sequence was found in a man younger than 40 with type 1 diabetes. The sample comprised Tregs from blood.

CDR3 amino acids: CASSPTRTGWEPYEQYF. CDR3 coding DNA: TGTGCCAGCAGTCCGACGAGGACAGGGTGGGAACCCTACGAGCAGTACTTC. The chain couples TRBV27 to TRBJ2-7, with 8 bases matching TRBD1. V lost 5 bases and J lost 2; bases outside the gene matches: 14. The CDR3 covers 17 residues. Germline V gives CDR1 MNHEY, CDR2 SMNVEV (reference sequence).